A selection of T cell receptor beta chains follows, all from one sample in a study of Graves' ophthalmopathy and Graves' hyperthyroidism. TCRdb passed the multiplex PCR reads through MiXCR, listing each CDR3 protein once. This table has roughly 1.1 million distinct CDR3 sequences, around a third appearing once. Sequences were obtained from peripheral blood or thyroid tissue (not recorded which). Every receptor here comes from an adult man with Graves' hyperthyroidism. CDR3s include the opening cysteine and the closing phenylalanine or tryptophan. A D gene is named only where the DNA matches it firmly. Only part of the rows carry a size: once, few, many, or a class if the clone is expanded.

j_call v_call clone_size d_call cdr3_nt cdr3_aa
TRBJ2-2 TRBV7-2 NA NA NA CASSVQETQYFGELFF
TRBJ2-7 TRBV12-3/TRBV12-4 NA TRBD1 TGTGCCAGCAATATGGCAGGGGGCATCTACGAGCAGTACTTC CASNMAGGIYEQYF
TRBJ1-2 TRBV15 NA TRBD1 TGTGCCACCAGCGGCCGGACAGGAGGCGGCTACACCTTC CATSGRTGGGYTF
TRBJ2-5 TRBV10-3 few NA TGTGCCATCAGTGAGGGCACAGGGACCGAGACCCAGTACTTC CAISEGTGTETQYF
TRBJ2-5 TRBV5-1 NA NA TGCGCCAGCAGCTCCAGGGGATCGGGAGAGACCCAGTACTTC CASSSRGSGETQYF
TRBJ1-1 TRBV5-1 many NA TGCGCCAGCAGCTTGGCTCCCCAGAGGGTGTGGGCTGAAGCTTTCTTT CASSLAPQRVWAEAFF
TRBJ1-5 TRBV4-1 few NA TGCGCCAGCAGCCAAGAATCGGGGCAGTATAGCAATCAGCCCCAGCATTTT CASSQESGQYSNQPQHF
TRBJ2-7 TRBV10-3 NA TRBD2 TGTGCCAGCAGTTACATCCCGGGAGCGGGGTACGAGCAGTACTTC CASSYIPGAGYEQYF
TRBJ1-1 TRBV13 NA NA TGTGCCAGCAGCTTCATAACGGTGGCAGGGGCTGAAGCTTTCTTT CASSFITVAGAEAFF
TRBJ1-2 TRBV10-2 NA NA TGCGCCAGCAGTGAGCCGGACAGCTGGTCCGGCTACACCTTC CASSEPDSWSGYTF
TRBJ1-2 TRBV28 few TRBD1 TGTGCCAGCAGCCGTGATACAGGGGTATTGGACTATGGCTACACCTTC CASSRDTGVLDYGYTF
TRBJ2-1 TRBV25-1 once NA TGTGCCAGCAGTGAATCGTTGCCGGTTGGGAATGAGCAGTTCTTC CASSESLPVGNEQFF
TRBJ1-2 TRBV12-5 few NA TGTGCTAGTGGTTTGGGCCGCGGGGGCCATGGCTACACCTTC CASGLGRGGHGYTF
TRBJ1-2 TRBV10-3 many TRBD1 TGTGCCATCAGCGTACAGGGGACTAACTATGGCTACACCTTC CAISVQGTNYGYTF
TRBJ1-2 TRBV19 NA NA TGTGCCAGTAGCAAACTCGGAACGTTGGGGGGCTATGGCTACACCTTC CASSKLGTLGGYGYTF
TRBJ1-5 TRBV10-3 NA NA TGTGCCAGCGGTGAGGGCTTCAATCAGCCCCAGCATTTT CASGEGFNQPQHF
TRBJ1-5 TRBV4-1 NA NA TGCGCCAGCAGCCAAGACACCGGGGAACGGCCCCAGCATTTT CASSQDTGERPQHF
TRBJ1-6 TRBV12-3/TRBV12-4 many NA TGTGCCAGCAGTTTGGGGCCCTCCTATAATTCACCCCTCCACTTT CASSLGPSYNSPLHF
TRBJ2-7 TRBV11-2 many TRBD2 TGTGCCAGCAGCAGAACAGCGGGAGGGAGGAACGAGCAGTACTTC CASSRTAGGRNEQYF
TRBJ2-7 TRBV15 NA NA TGTGCCACCTCCCGGGACCAGTTAAGCAATCAGCCCCAGCAGTACTTC CATSRDQLSNQPQQYF
TRBJ1-6 TRBV2 NA NA TGTGCCAGCAGCCAAGTTCAGCGGCGGAAGGCACCGACGGGGACGGCCCTCCACTTT CASSQVQRRKAPTGTALHF
TRBJ1-1 TRBV19 NA TRBD1 TGTGCCAGTAGTCTCCGGACAGGCCCCAATCAAGCTTTCTTT CASSLRTGPNQAFF
TRBJ2-5 TRBV2 NA NA TGTGCCAGCAGCGCCACTCAGAACTTC CASSATQNF
TRBJ1-5 TRBV12-3/TRBV12-4 NA NA TGTGCCAGCAGTTACGTCGGGGCAGGCTCCAAACCCCAGCATTTT CASSYVGAGSKPQHF
TRBJ2-7 TRBV19 few NA TGTGCCACTGCCCGGGGGGCTTCGAGGGAGCAGTACTTC CATARGASREQYF
TRBJ1-5 TRBV7-2 NA NA TGTGCCAGCAGCCCCGGGACCTATCAGCCCCAGCATTTT CASSPGTYQPQHF